This T cell receptor (beta chain) was sequenced during a study of T cells in Graves' hyperthyroidism and ophthalmopathy. This clonotype was detected only a few times. Possible read error: a much larger clone is one base away. RNA transcripts gave rise to amplified TCR beta CDR3 regions. When the TCR CDR3 underwent first-round RT-PCR, the HTBI primer set was used. MiXCR, applied by TCRdb to the multiplex PCR reads, yields one record per CDR3 protein. The table lists 400,000 to 500,000 distinct CDR3 sequences, roughly 15% of them singletons. Trimming took 4 bases from V and 2 from J, leaving 12 bases between them. Germline V gene lookup returns CDR1 SGHRS and CDR2 YFSETQ. CDR3 length: 14 amino acids.

The sequence was collected from a woman aged 18 to 35 with Graves' hyperthyroidism. This rearrangement joins TRBV5-1 to TRBJ2-5; D is uncertain. The sample taken for sequencing was blood. CDR3 sequence reads: CASSPYGIQETQYF. The CDR3 coding sequence is TGCGCCAGCAGCCCCTACGGCATACAAGAGACCCAGTACTTC.